This T cell receptor (beta chain) was observed in a study of shared clonotypes between healthy human individuals (dated by TCRdb to 2019 to 2021). In the study overall: A few men and a couple of women, aged 18 to 49 years, made up the cohort. Per donor, three plates each were used for CD4 naive and CD4 memory, two for CD8 naive, and one for CD8 memory. To estimate repertoire size and how much clonotypes are shared between individuals, the study performed deep sequencing of blood TCR repertoires from five healthy adults. Libraries were prepared and TCR repertoires were sequenced by different laboratories using diverse techniques, in order to increase sequencing depth and limit assay-specific biases. Leukapheresis yielded between about 0.94 and 9.5 billion PBMCs per donor.

Using the deep immunoSEQ assay, TCR CDR3 regions were amplified from genomic DNA by multiplex PCR. Genomic DNA extracted from each cell subset was distributed evenly over all wells of several immunoSEQ 96-well plates, and each plate served as one replicate. For sorted subsets, roughly 200 ng of genomic DNA, equivalent to around 30,000 T cell genomes, went into each replicate PCR. Purified libraries were measured with a Qubit 3.0 fluorometer, size-checked on a Bioanalyzer 2100, and measured again with the KAPA Library Quantification kit. A separate single-read 150-cycle Illumina NextSeq 550 flow cell was used to sequence each immunoSEQ 96-well plate. The authors' pipeline ran thus. The immunoSEQ output contained only junctional sequences without quality scores, so filtering could not match that applied to full-length reads. To assign V/J genes and CDR3, sequences were annotated against IMGT germline references using PyIR, a Python wrapper for IgBLAST v1.9. Any read was removed if the V/J assignment was weak (E-value above 1e-6), the CDR3 was missing, or the read contained stop codons, out-of-frame junctions, or ambiguous translated residues. A V3J clonotype was defined by an identical inferred V gene, J gene, and CDR3 amino acid sequence. To compute the percentage overlap between repertoires, the number of shared unique clonotypes was divided by the size of the smaller repertoire. Richness of each repertoire was evaluated using RTK rarefaction, the Chao1 estimator, and Recon v2.1 estimates of unobserved clonotypes. OLGA was used to compute generation probabilities for all TCRbeta clonotypes that the gDNA method yielded from a handful of donors. The source is immuneACCESS, and TCRdb retained only in-frame sequences with V and J called. Part of the clones is not carried over; for the studies checked, unresolved V genes explain less than half of this, and the remainder is unexplained. Clone size and the V and J calls come from that table; the DNA yielded D and trimming. The sample has around 940,000 clones on record, over 75% of them singletons. The ten biggest clones cover nearly 1.5% of the sample.

The donors were healthy, HIV-negative adults who had no recently reported acute infections or vaccinations. Only Caucasian adults living in Nashville, Tennessee, USA were represented among the donors. CD4+ T cells were enriched through magnetic negative selection, after which naive cells were positively selected on CD45RA and the remaining negative fraction served as the memory subset. Blood was obtained by leukapheresis, after which PBMCs were separated by Ficoll-Histopaque density gradient centrifugation and cryopreserved in liquid nitrogen vapor phase. Purity and quantity of every magnetically sorted T cell population were checked by analytical flow cytometry. From each sorted fraction, genomic DNA was isolated and quantified by UV absorbance on a Nanodrop 2000c. Summary of the overall study and its limitations: Naive subsets generally had larger estimated clonotype richness than memory subsets. The genetic and exposure-history diversity represented was limited by the small number of donors. Pairwise subsampling led to the expectation that sequencing depth would affect the degree of clonotype sharing among donors. Rarefaction of sorted-subset datasets indicated incomplete sequencing despite the large sequencing depth. Roughly 5.2% of naive CD4, roughly 3.6% of naive CD8, 2.3% of memory CD4, and more than 0.35% of memory CD8 clonotypes were shared across a few donors. Compared with non-shared clonotypes, the clonotypes found in all four sorted-subset donors had higher generation probabilities. Sampling was limited to blood, and TCR repertoires in tissue likely differ from TCR repertoires in blood.

V trim: 6 bases; J trim: 3 bases; unmatched bases: 8. Including cysteine and phenylalanine, the CDR3 has 17 amino acids. The read is trimmed to its CDR3 DNA, 51 bases read in frame from base 1. CDR1 and CDR2 are read off the germline V gene as MGHDK and SYGVNS. This clone has only a few counts. The target of this receptor is not known. The input lacks base qualities; no much larger clone sits a single base away. The origin of this receptor is a man in his late teens or twenties in good health. The rearranged segments are TRBV25-1 and TRBJ2-2; 12 bases in the middle match TRBD2. Specimen: memory CD4+ T cells sorted from blood. Read against the paper, the sample's cell subset or site label means: CD45RA-negative fraction. The CDR3 protein: CASSPRLAGADTGELFF. The DNA is TGTGCCAGCAGCCCTAGACTAGCGGGAGCGGACACCGGGGAGCTGTTTTTT.